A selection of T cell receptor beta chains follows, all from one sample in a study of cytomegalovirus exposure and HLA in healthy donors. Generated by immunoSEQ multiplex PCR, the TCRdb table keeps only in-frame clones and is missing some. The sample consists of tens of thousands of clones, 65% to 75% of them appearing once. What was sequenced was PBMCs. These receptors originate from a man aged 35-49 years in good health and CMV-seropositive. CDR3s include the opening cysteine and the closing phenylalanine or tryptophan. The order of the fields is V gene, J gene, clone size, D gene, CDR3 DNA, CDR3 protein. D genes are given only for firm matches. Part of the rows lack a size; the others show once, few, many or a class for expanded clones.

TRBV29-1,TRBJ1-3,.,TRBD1,TGCAGCGTTAAGGGGACAGGGAAGGGAAACGCCTCTGGAAACACCATATATTTT,CSVKGTGKGNASGNTIYF
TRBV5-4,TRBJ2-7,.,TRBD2,TGTGCCAGCAGCCCGAGGCCCGTAGCGGGAGTAGGGGAGCAGTACTTC,CASSPRPVAGVGEQYF
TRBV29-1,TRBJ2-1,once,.,TGCAGCGTTGTCGCGGAGGTGGAGGAGCTGTTCTTC,CSVVAEVEELFF
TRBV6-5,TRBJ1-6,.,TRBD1,TGTGCCAGCAGTTACTCCGGACAGGGAAAGTCACCCCTCCACTTT,CASSYSGQGKSPLHF
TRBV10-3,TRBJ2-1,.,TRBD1,TGTGCCATTGGGACCACAGGGGGCGGTGAGCAGTTCTTC,CAIGTTGGGEQFF
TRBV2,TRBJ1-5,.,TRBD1,TGTGCCAGCAGTGTAACAGGGGGTGATAATCAGCCCCAGCATTTT,CASSVTGGDNQPQHF
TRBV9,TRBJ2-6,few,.,TGTGCCAGCAGCGTAGATGGACACCCCAGCTCTGGGGCCAACGTCCTGACTTTC,CASSVDGHPSSGANVLTF
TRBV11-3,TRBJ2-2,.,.,TGTGCCAGCAGCCCCACATACAGAGCTTTTAGGGGCACCGGGGAGCTGTTTTTT,CASSPTYRAFRGTGELFF
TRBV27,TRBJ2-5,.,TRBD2,TGTGCCAGCAGTCCCGGGGGGGAGACCCAGTACTTC,CASSPGGETQYF
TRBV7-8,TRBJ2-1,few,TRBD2,TGTGCCAGCAGCCCAGGTGTTAGCGGGGGCTGGGATGAGCAGTTCTTC,CASSPGVSGGWDEQFF
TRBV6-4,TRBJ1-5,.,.,TGTGCCAGACTTCCCGATCAGCCCCAGCATTTT,CARLPDQPQHF
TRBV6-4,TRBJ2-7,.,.,TGTGCCAGCAGTGAAGGAGGATACGAGCAGTACTTC,CASSEGGYEQYF
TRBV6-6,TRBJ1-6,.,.,TGTGCCAGCAGTTACTTCGGACTTACTAATTCACCCCTCCACTTT,CASSYFGLTNSPLHF